What follows describes a single T cell receptor (beta chain). Its antigen remains unidentified. This specimen belongs to a study of T cell clones after liver transplantation. Overall study: Third-party-reactive TCRbeta sequences from pre-transplant mixed lymphocyte reactions served as antigen-independent comparators. Without induction therapy, subjects received standard immunosuppression until 12-24 months post-transplant.

Sorting of unstimulated PBMCs yielded separate CD3+CD4+ and CD3+CD8+ fractions. Assay: immunoSEQ multiplex PCR; the TCRdb copy retains only in-frame clones and omits some. The table shows about 45,000 clones, with 86% occurring only once. Study-wide results and caveats: Post-transplant, graft-donor-reactive CD4 TCRbeta sequences in blood dropped significantly in most of the 8 subjects.

The source of this sequence is a human patient who received a liver transplant. The graft donor may account for some of the T cells. This sample comprised CD4+ T cells from blood, obtained 24 months after liver transplant.

The CDR3 sequence is CASSLNSGTGRTGELFF. The CDR3, as DNA: TGTGCCAGCAGCCTGAATTCCGGGACAGGGCGCACCGGGGAGCTGTTTTTT. This chain uses TRBV14 with TRBJ2-2; 9 nucleotides agree with TRBD1. With 4 bases clipped from V and 4 bases from J, the junction kept 10 bases outside the gene matches. The CDR3 totals 17 residues. Germline CDR1 SGHDN, CDR2 FVKESK.